Shown below are 20 T cell receptor beta chains from a single sample sequenced in a study of blood T cell repertoires in COVID-19. Generated by immunoSEQ multiplex PCR, the TCRdb table keeps only in-frame clones and is missing some. The sample lists a few hundred thousand clones, around 83% occurring once. The sequencing sample was made of PBMCs or T cells enriched from blood (not recorded which). These receptors all come from a woman between 45 and 60 years old who had recovered from COVID-19.

This clone was detected only once. The rearrangement uses TRBV9 and TRBJ2-6; possibly TRBD1 for D (5 bases). Trimming pared 4 bases from V and 2 bases from J, leaving 13 bases between. This CDR3 has 16 amino acids. Germline V gives CDR1 SGDLS, CDR2 YYNGEE. The DNA for the CDR3 is TGTGCCAGCAGCCTCTCGGACATCACTGGGGCCAACGTCCTGACTTTC. Amino acid sequence: CASSLSDITGANVLTF. Based on the CDR3 plus reference TRBV9 and TRBJ2-6, the full variable domain is DSGVTQTPKHLITATGQRVTLRCSPRSGDLSVYWYQQSLDQGLQFLIQYYNGEERAKGNILERFSAQQFPDLHSELNLSSLELGDSALYFCASSLSDITGANVLTFGAGSRLTVL.

The rearrangement joins TRBV9 to TRBJ2-1; tentative D call: TRBD1 (6 bases). In germline, CDR1 is SGDLS, CDR2 YYNGEE. The CDR3 consists of 17 residues. V gave up 3 bases and J gave up 1 base, with 17 bases separating them. The CDR3 DNA is TGTGCCAGCAGCGCGTTTCAGGGGCCAGGGTCCTACAATGAGCAGTTCTTC. Protein sequence: CASSAFQGPGSYNEQFF.

The J gene is TRBJ1-2, the V gene TRBV7-2; D remains ambiguous. The V gene lost 5 bases and the J gene lost 6 bases, with 13 bases spanning the gap. CDR3 length: 13 amino acids. Germline CDR1 reads SGHTA; CDR2 reads FQGNSA. Here the CDR3 reads CASSMGFADGYTF. The CDR3 DNA follows: TGTGCCAGCAGCATGGGTTTTGCGGATGGCTACACCTTC.

This sequence joins TRBV11-2 and TRBJ2-1, with 9 nucleotides matching TRBD2. The V segment lost 5 bases and the J segment 8 bases; nucleotides outside the gene matches: 16. Germline CDR1 SGHAT, CDR2 FQNNGV. The CDR3 is made up of 17 amino acids. The CDR3 coding sequence is TGTGCCAGCAGCCTAGCGGGGTCGGCGGCAATTATGGATGAGCAGTTCTTC. As protein: CASSLAGSAAIMDEQFF.

The table lists this clone with a few counts. The rearrangement uses TRBV7-9 and TRBJ1-2; D not certain. The CDR3 runs to 12 residues. Germline loops: CDR1 SEHNR, CDR2 FQNEAQ (reference sequence). Trimming removed 2 bases from V and 6 bases from J, with 7 bases in between. This chain's CDR3 is CASSLNVDGYTF. In DNA form, the CDR3 reads TGTGCCAGCAGCTTAAATGTCGATGGCTACACCTTC.

The chain uses TRBV6-1 and TRBJ1-4, with unresolved D. From germline, CDR1 is MNHNS and CDR2 SASEGT. This CDR3 region has 15 residues. Trimming took off 3 bases at V and 5 bases at J, with 13 bases between the two ends. The CDR3 coding sequence is TGTGCCAGCAGTGAGCTGTCGGGGAAAAATGAAAAACTGTTTTTT. This codes for CASSELSGKNEKLFF.

This chain links TRBV24-1 with TRBJ2-1; a weak D match, TRBD2 (6 bases). CDR1 is KGHDR, CDR2 SFDVKD, per germline. The CDR3 runs 16 residues. The V gene lost 5 bases and the J gene lost 6 bases, with 19 bases spanning the gap. CDR3: CATSASGGRTGNEQFF. CDR3 sequence (DNA): TGTGCCACCAGTGCGAGTGGGGGGAGGACGGGCAATGAGCAGTTCTTC.

The sample holds one count of this clone. The rearrangement links TRBV4-2 to TRBJ1-2, with 8 bases lining up with TRBD1. This CDR3 is 16 amino acids long. The germline gives CDR1 LGHNA, CDR2 YNFKEQ. J was trimmed by 4 bases and V by 4 bases; bases with no gene match: 11. In DNA, the CDR3 is TGTGCCAGCAGCCCGGCCGGGACAGGTGACTCCTATGGCTACACCTTC. It is translated as CASSPAGTGDSYGYTF.

The chain combines TRBV7-8 with TRBJ1-5, with TRBD1 as a possible D gene (6 bases). Per germline, CDR1 SGHVS and CDR2 FQNEAQ. The length of the CDR3 is 14 residues. V dropped 3 bases and J dropped 3 bases, with 9 bases sitting between them. The CDR3 sequence is CASSFGQNNQPQHF. The CDR3 coding sequence is TGTGCCAGCAGCTTTGGACAGAACAATCAGCCCCAGCATTTT. Full variable domain (missing parts from reference TRBV7-8 and TRBJ1-5): GAGVSQSPRYKVAKRGQDVALRCDPISGHVSLFWYQQALGQGPEFLTYFQNEAQLDKSGLPSDRFFAERPEGSVSTLKIQRTQQEDSAVYLCASSFGQNNQPQHFGDGTRLSIL.

This chain links TRBV3-1 (or the pseudogene TRBV3-2) with TRBJ2-1; no clear D. Trimming removed 0 bases from V and 12 bases from J, with 15 bases in between. The CDR3 is made up of 14 amino acids. The germline V gene encodes CDR1 LGHDT and CDR2 YNNKEL (reference sequence). The DNA of the CDR3 is TGTGCCAGCAGCCAAGATGGGCTAATCGGTTGGCAGTTCTTC. As protein: CASSQDGLIGWQFF.

This clone showed up just once. This rearrangement joins TRBV5-1 to TRBJ2-1, with no clear D. The CDR3 is 14 amino acids. V lost 0 bases and J lost 3, with 7 bases in between. The V gene's germline CDR1 is SGHRS and CDR2 YFSETQ. Here the CDR3 DNA reads TGCGCCAGCAGCTTGGAACAAATCTACAATGAGCAGTTCTTC. As protein: CASSLEQIYNEQFF.

The chain recombines TRBV6-2 or TRBV6-3 with TRBJ2-1; D is perhaps TRBD2 (6 bases). This CDR3 contains 14 residues. The germline V and J ends were trimmed by 2 bases and 2 bases, with 7 bases remaining between them. Looked up from germline, CDR1 is MNHEY and CDR2 is SVGEGT. The CDR3 region has the DNA TGTGCCAGCAGTTACAGGGAGGCCTACAATGAGCAGTTCTTC. Translated: CASSYREAYNEQFF.

The CDR3 loop is CASKAAGELFF. CDR3 DNA: TGTGCCAGCAAAGCCGCCGGGGAGCTGTTTTTT. The V call is TRBV12-3 or TRBV12-4, the J call TRBJ2-2; D gene uncertain. The length of the CDR3 is 11 residues. Trimming pared 7 bases from V and 6 bases from J, leaving 6 bases between.

DNA of the CDR3: TGTGCCAGCAGCTTGGAGGGGCGGCCGGACCTAGCTTTCTTT. This translates into CASSLEGRPDLAFF. The rearrangement joins TRBV7-2 to TRBJ1-1; D is perhaps TRBD1 (5 bases). Between the trimmed V and J ends, which lost 3 bases and 10 bases, there was a span of 18 bases. The CDR3 consists of 14 residues. Germline V gives CDR1 SGHTA, CDR2 FQGNSA.

The chain is built from TRBV27 and TRBJ2-7; 7 nucleotides line up with TRBD1. Germline V CDR1 and CDR2: MNHEY, SMNVEV (reference sequence). The CDR3 is made up of 15 amino acids. The junction had 11 bases not matched to a gene; V was cut back by 6 bases and J by 3 bases. The chain's CDR3 is CASSNMGTALYEQYF. The CDR3 nucleotides read TGTGCCAGCAGCAATATGGGGACAGCTCTCTACGAGCAGTACTTC.

The rearrangement links TRBV6-2 or TRBV6-3 to TRBJ2-1; 14 nucleotides match TRBD2. The CDR3 is 16 amino acids. V lost 5 bases to trimming and J lost 6 bases; unmatched junction nucleotides: 6. From germline, CDR1 is MNHEY and CDR2 SVGEGT. The CDR3 protein is CASSHGTSGSFNEQFF. CDR3 in DNA: TGTGCCAGCAGTCACGGGACTAGCGGGAGTTTCAATGAGCAGTTCTTC.

This chain connects TRBV10-3 to TRBJ1-1; D gene unclear. Germline loops: CDR1 ENHRY, CDR2 SYGVKD. V lost 4 bases to trimming and J lost 0 bases, with 9 bases between them. This CDR3 contains 14 residues. This chain's CDR3 is CAISVLPVNTEAFF. CDR3 bases: TGTGCCATCAGTGTACTCCCGGTGAACACTGAAGCTTTCTTT.

The rearrangement links TRBV6-5 to TRBJ2-7, with D possibly being TRBD1 (6 bases). The CDR3 spans 14 residues. V lost 5 bases and J lost 2, with 13 bases in between. Germline-derived CDR1 and CDR2 are MNHEY and SVGAGI. The DNA of the CDR3 is TGTGCCAGCAGTATATTGGACAGCGCCTACGAGCAGTACTTC. Translating gives CASSILDSAYEQYF.

This sequence joins TRBV18 and TRBJ1-2, with TRBD1 matching 7 bases. The V and J ends lost 3 bases and 4 bases, in that order; junction bases with no gene match: 5. The germline CDR1 and CDR2 sequences are KGHSH and LQKENI. The CDR3 runs to 14 residues. DNA of the CDR3: TGTGCCAGCTCACCTGGGACAGAACCCTATGGCTACACCTTC. Protein product: CASSPGTEPYGYTF.

J is TRBJ2-7 and V is TRBV4-2; 7 bases are shared with TRBD2. The germline V gene encodes CDR1 LGHNA and CDR2 YNFKEQ. The CDR3 sequence is 14 residues long. The V gene end was trimmed by 8 bases and the J gene end by 0 bases; junction bases not matched to a gene: 7. The CDR3 sequence: CASLGGRASYEQYF. Written as DNA, the CDR3 is TGTGCCAGCCTCGGAGGGAGGGCCTCCTACGAGCAGTACTTC.